Detailed here is one TCR beta chain. The second PCR ran about 7 to 12 cycles with a sample-barcoded 5' primer and J-beta primers. TCRdb re-called the 5' RACE reads through MiXCR, storing one row per CDR3 protein. The sample consists of more than 800,000 distinct CDR3 sequences, about 28% of them appearing once. The CDR3 sequence is 19 residues long. The J segment lost 1 base and the V segment lost 1 base, leaving 7 bases of the junction unmatched. This entry belongs to a study of blood T cells in healthy people across ages. Each sample yielded at least 5.5 micrograms of PBMC total RNA. What was sequenced was blood. The chain has TRBV12-3 or TRBV12-4 and TRBJ2-2; the match to TRBD2 covers 12 bases. The clonotype comes from a woman of 80 years or more in good health. Written as DNA, the CDR3 is TGTGCCAGCAGTTTAGTCAGGGGACTAGCGGGCCAGAACACCGGGGAGCTGTTTTTT. Its protein product is CASSLVRGLAGQNTGELFF.